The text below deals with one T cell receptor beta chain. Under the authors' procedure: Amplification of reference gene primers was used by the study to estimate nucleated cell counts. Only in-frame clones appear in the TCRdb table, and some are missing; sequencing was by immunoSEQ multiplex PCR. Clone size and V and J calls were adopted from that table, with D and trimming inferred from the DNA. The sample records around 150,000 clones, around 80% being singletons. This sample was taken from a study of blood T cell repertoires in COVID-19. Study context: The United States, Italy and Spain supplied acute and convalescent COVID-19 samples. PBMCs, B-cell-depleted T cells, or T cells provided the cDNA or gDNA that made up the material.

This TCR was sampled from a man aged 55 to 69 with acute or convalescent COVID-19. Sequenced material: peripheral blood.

CDR3 DNA: TGTGCCAGTAGTCCAAGGACAGGATTTAATGAAAAACTGTTTTTT. Protein sequence: CASSPRTGFNEKLFF. The rearrangement links TRBV19 to TRBJ1-4, with 7 bases fitting TRBD1. The CDR3 runs 15 residues. The J segment lost 4 bases and the V segment lost 5 bases, leaving 7 bases of the junction unmatched. The germline V gene encodes CDR1 LNHDA and CDR2 SQIVND (reference sequence).